The sample holds one count of the clone carrying this T cell receptor beta chain. Method: immunoSEQ multiplex PCR; TCRdb's copy keeps in-frame clones and lacks some. The sample lists 200,000 to 250,000 clones; about 85% were seen once. This sample is drawn from a study of blood T cell repertoires in COVID-19. Germline V lookup: CDR1 MDHEN, CDR2 SYDVKM. The CDR3 length is 14 residues. The germline V and J ends were trimmed by 3 bases and 0 bases, with 8 bases remaining between them. Sequenced sample: PBMCs or T cells enriched from blood (not recorded which). The rearrangement joins TRBV28 to TRBJ1-2; D is unresolved. This TCR was recovered from a man aged 35 to 55 who had recovered from COVID-19. The CDR3 DNA reads as TGTGCCAGCAGTTTCGTATCCCCTAACTATGGCTACACCTTC. It specifies CASSFVSPNYGYTF.